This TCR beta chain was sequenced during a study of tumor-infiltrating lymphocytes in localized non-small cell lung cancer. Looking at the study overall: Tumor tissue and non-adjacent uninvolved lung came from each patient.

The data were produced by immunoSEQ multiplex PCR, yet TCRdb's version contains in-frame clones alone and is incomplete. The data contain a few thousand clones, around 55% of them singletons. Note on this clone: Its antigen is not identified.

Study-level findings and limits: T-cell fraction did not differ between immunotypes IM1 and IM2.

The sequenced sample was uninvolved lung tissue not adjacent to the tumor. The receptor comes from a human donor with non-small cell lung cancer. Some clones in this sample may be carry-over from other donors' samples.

DNA for the CDR3: TGTGCCTGGAGTGTACGGTGGGACAGAGACACCGGGGAGCTGTTTTTT. Its translation is CAWSVRWDRDTGELFF. The chain uses TRBV30 and TRBJ2-2, with 7 bases that match TRBD1. The CDR3 spans 16 residues. V lost 0 bases and J lost 3; bases outside the gene matches: 7. From germline, CDR1 is GTSNPN and CDR2 SVGIG (reference sequence).